Detailed here is one T cell receptor (beta chain). Antigen specificity is unknown. Timing groups of about 4 and about 12 weeks for second doses were pooled. The assay was immunoSEQ multiplex PCR, and TCRdb's table has in-frame clones only and misses some. The repertoire includes around 100,000 clones, about 87% of them detected once, and roughly 10% sits in the top ten. These data originate in a study of T cell responses to AZD1222 COVID-19 vaccine. General study results and limits: Dominant CD4 TCR responses targeted spike regions 160-218 and 743-854. Vaccination with two AZD1222 doses was followed by a rise in Spike-specific TCR breadth and depth. Epitopes outside B.1.351 and B.1.1.7 mutated regions reportedly drew nearly half of spike TCRs.

Germline CDR1 MGHRA, CDR2 YSYEKL. Trimming took off 1 base at V and 5 bases at J, with 10 bases between the two ends. CDR3 length: 14 residues. The chain employs TRBV4-1 and TRBJ2-3; no clear D. This clonotype originated in an adult who received the AZD1222 COVID-19 vaccine. The sequencing used peripheral blood, collected 28 days after the second AZD1222 dose. The CDR3 DNA is TGCGCCAGCAGCCAAGTAGCCGTGGTAGATACGCAGTATTTT. Amino acid sequence: CASSQVAVVDTQYF.